This T cell receptor (beta chain) emerged from a study of identical twins. The study's findings and limits: While abundant cord blood beta clonotypes carried fewer insertions, memory repertoires showed no such pattern. For out-of-frame beta sequences, excess twin sharing was weaker. Possibly, invariant MAIT and iNKT cells partly confounded zero-insertion analyses. Models predicted less out-of-frame TCR alpha sharing in monozygotic twins than was found.

This CDR3 has 13 amino acids. V was pared by 5 bases and J by 7 bases, with 11 bases between. This clonotype was seen a handful of times. Its antigen is still unknown. TCRdb re-derived calls from the 5' RACE reads in MiXCR, one entry per CDR3 protein. This table holds approximately 210,000 distinct CDR3 sequences, 9.4% found once. The chain recombines TRBV12-3 or TRBV12-4 with TRBJ2-2, with D unclear. The sample taken for sequencing was memory (CD45RO+) T cells sorted from blood. This TCR came from a woman between 18 and 30 years old in good health. In nucleotides, the CDR3 is TGTGCCAGCAGTCTATATAGACACGGGGAGCTGTTTTTT. Protein: CASSLYRHGELFF.